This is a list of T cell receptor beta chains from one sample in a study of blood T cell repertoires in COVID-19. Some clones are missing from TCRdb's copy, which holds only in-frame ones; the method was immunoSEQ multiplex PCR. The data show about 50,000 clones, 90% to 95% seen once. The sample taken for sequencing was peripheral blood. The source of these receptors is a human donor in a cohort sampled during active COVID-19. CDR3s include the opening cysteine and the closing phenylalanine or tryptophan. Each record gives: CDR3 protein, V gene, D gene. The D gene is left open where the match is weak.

CAWSVGGTQYF | TRBV30 | -
CASSSWGSGYNEQFF | TRBV7-2 | -
CASSQDWRGGQDTQYF | TRBV4-1 | TRBD2
CASSLRKRRRTAWGVNTEAFF | TRBV7-8 | -
CASSQDPRGEEKLFF | TRBV4-3 | -
CAIRGQGGDNEQFF | TRBV10-3 | TRBD1
CAWTGTGLPVF | TRBV30 | TRBD2
CASNDRGWGDTQYF | TRBV27 | TRBD1
CASSLDTGLNYGYTF | TRBV5-4 | -
CSVEGRRGGTSEETQYF | TRBV29-1 | -
CDRGSSYNSPLHF | TRBV21-1 | -
CASSDGSREAFF | TRBV6-4 | -
CASSPGGQGASGGYTF | TRBV18 | TRBD1
CSVGDRGSHEQYF | TRBV29-1 | TRBD1
CSASRDGGYF | TRBV20-1 | -
CASSRASGTFFAGELFF | TRBV13 | TRBD2
CASSPRPVWRYNEQFF | TRBV7-9 | -
CSVRLSGSGYEQYF | TRBV29-1 | TRBD2
CASSLRGPVANYQETQYF | TRBV7-4 | -
CSASSRVYGYTF | TRBV20-1 | -
CASSQDLEAREQFF | TRBV14 | -
CVRREGHSGNTIYF | TRBV6-4 | -
CASSYFGGRVGELFF | TRBV6-2/TRBV6-3 | -
CASSVAGSSYNEQFF | TRBV19 | -
CASSSPNVDEQFF | TRBV27 | -
CASSLGGQNYGYTF | TRBV7-8 | -
CASSPPGTGNYGYTF | TRBV28 | TRBD1
CASSMATSGREPQHF | TRBV19 | -
CAISDGWDTQYF | TRBV10-3 | -
CASGWGFQETQYF | TRBV11-2 | -
CASSVRGTDTQYF | TRBV9 | -
CASSLIPDSQTQYF | TRBV7-3 | -
CAWTPGANVLTF | TRBV30 | -
CASSSSRHEQFF | TRBV7-3 | -
CASSVKPGSLPGELFF | TRBV4-3 | -
CASSPGVEAFF | TRBV12-3/TRBV12-4 | -
CASSPRGTGDSGYTF | TRBV5-4 | TRBD1
CASSLLGGNYGYTF | TRBV27 | TRBD1
CATSAGRGETQYF | TRBV10-1 | -
CASSLIGQYADTQYF | TRBV28 | -